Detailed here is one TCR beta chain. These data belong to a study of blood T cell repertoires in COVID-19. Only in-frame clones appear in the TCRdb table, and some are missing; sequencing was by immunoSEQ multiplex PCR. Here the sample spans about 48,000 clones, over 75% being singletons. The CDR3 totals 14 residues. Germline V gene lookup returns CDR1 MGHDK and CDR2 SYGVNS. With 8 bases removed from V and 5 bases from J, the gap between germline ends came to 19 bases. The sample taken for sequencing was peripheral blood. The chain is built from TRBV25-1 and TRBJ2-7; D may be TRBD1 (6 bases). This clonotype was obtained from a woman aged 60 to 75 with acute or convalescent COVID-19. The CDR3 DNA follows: TGTGCCAGCTCTGAAGGGACAACCGTACACGAGCAGTACTTC. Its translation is CASSEGTTVHEQYF.